These 28 T cell receptor beta chains were all obtained from the same sample, sequenced in a study of monozygotic twins with inflammatory bowel disease. Reanalyzing the 5' RACE reads, TCRdb keeps one entry per CDR3 protein, without DNA. The sample table includes 150,000 to 200,000 distinct CDR3 sequences. Source material: blood. The receptors stem from a human donor with ulcerative colitis or Crohn's disease, or a healthy co-twin of an affected twin (not recorded which).

This chain connects TRBV24-1 to TRBJ2-1; the TCRdb D gene call, TRBD2, has no DNA to confirm it. The CDR3 runs to 12 residues. Germline V gives CDR1 KGHDR, CDR2 SFDVKD. The CDR3 loop is CATSDLGLEPFF.

The chain's CDR3 is CASSSQGAQLYQETQYF. The chain is built from TRBV7-2 and TRBJ2-5; TCRdb returns TRBD1, unconfirmable since there is no DNA. The CDR3 runs 17 residues. Germline V gene sequence: CDR1 SGHTA, CDR2 FQGNSA.

The chain links TRBV11-2 to TRBJ2-7; TCRdb names TRBD1, which stays unverified in the absence of DNA. This CDR3 is built from 13 residues. Per germline, CDR1 SGHAT and CDR2 FQNNGV. CDR3 sequence: CASRSIERGEQYF.

This chain uses TRBV27 with TRBJ2-3; TCRdb returns TRBD1, unconfirmable since there is no DNA. The CDR3 length is 17 residues. Germline V gene data show CDR1 as MNHEY and CDR2 as SMNVEV (reference sequence). The CDR3 region is CASSTPFRDLGADTQYF.

CDR3 sequence: CASSYLRSGGFSRPQHF. The chain couples TRBV2 to TRBJ1-5; TCRdb names TRBD1, which stays unverified in the absence of DNA. Germline V CDR1 and CDR2: SNHLY, FYNNEI. The CDR3 length is 17 residues.

The chain uses TRBV29-1 and TRBJ2-2. Germline-derived CDR1 and CDR2 are SQVTM and ANQGSEA. CDR3 size: 11 residues. The CDR3 is CSVERAGELFF.

The genes are TRBV6-1 and TRBJ1-5. Looked up from germline, CDR1 is MNHNS and CDR2 is SASEGT. The CDR3 spans 14 residues. CDR3: CASSKKDSNQPQHF.

The rearrangement joins TRBV6-5 to TRBJ1-2. The CDR3 has 13 residues. In germline, CDR1 is MNHEY, CDR2 SVGAGI. CDR3 sequence: CASSTNPVGGYTF.

The rearrangement uses TRBV7-2 and TRBJ1-1. Germline V gene data show CDR1 as SGHTA and CDR2 as FQGNSA. This CDR3 region has 14 residues. The CDR3 is CASSLVSRNTEAFF. The entire variable domain, with the rest obtained from reference TRBV7-2 and TRBJ1-1, is as follows: GAGVSQSPSNKVTEKGKDVELRCDPISGHTALYWYRQSLGQGLEFLIYFQGNSAPDKSGLPSDRFSAERTGGSVSTLTIQRTQQEDSAVYLCASSLVSRNTEAFFGQGTRLTVV.

This CDR3 is CASSLGLRGNGYTF. J is TRBJ1-2 and V is TRBV12-3 or TRBV12-4. The length of the CDR3 is 14 residues.

This chain links TRBV12-5 with TRBJ2-1; the D call from TCRdb, TRBD2, cannot be confirmed without DNA. The germline gives CDR1 LGHNT, CDR2 FRNRAP. This CDR3 is built from 18 residues. The CDR3 spells CASAPTRLAGPQHNEQFF.

The V gene is TRBV5-5, the J gene TRBJ1-4; TCRdb gives TRBD1 as the D gene, but with no DNA this cannot be confirmed. Looked up from germline, CDR1 is SGHKS and CDR2 is YYEKEE (reference sequence). The CDR3 spans 17 residues. The CDR3 protein is CASSLAGTGGNAEKLFF.

The V and J genes are TRBV10-3 and TRBJ2-7; TCRdb's assignment of TRBD1 cannot be checked, as there is no DNA. From germline, CDR1 is ENHRY and CDR2 SYGVKD. The CDR3 extends over 15 amino acids. The CDR3 sequence: CAISNRDSISYEQYF.

V usage is TRBV5-6 and J usage is TRBJ2-2; the D gene TCRdb calls, TRBD1, cannot be checked with no DNA. Germline CDR1 and CDR2: SGHDT and YYEEEE. This CDR3 contains 14 residues. This chain's CDR3 is CASSWDRNTGELFF.

The rearrangement uses TRBV5-6 and TRBJ1-1; TCRdb outputs TRBD1, but without DNA this stays unchecked. Germline V lookup: CDR1 SGHDT, CDR2 YYEEEE. The CDR3 is 15 amino acids. The CDR3 is CASSLEQGARTEAFF. Variable domain in full (rest from reference TRBV5-6 and TRBJ1-1): DAGVTQSPTHLIKTRGQQVTLRCSPKSGHDTVSWYQQALGQGPQFIFQYYEEEERQRGNFPDRFSGHQFPNYSSELNVNALLLGDSALYLCASSLEQGARTEAFFGQGTRLTVV.

This rearrangement joins TRBV6-1 to TRBJ1-1; TCRdb's D call of TRBD1 is untestable without DNA. The germline CDR1 and CDR2 sequences are MNHNS and SASEGT. The CDR3 has 15 amino acids. CDR3 amino acids: CASSEATGGGTEAFF.

The rearrangement links TRBV29-1 to TRBJ2-1; TCRdb indicates TRBD1, and absent DNA this call remains unverified. Germline V gives CDR1 SQVTM, CDR2 ANQGSEA. The CDR3 loop spans 12 amino acids. CDR3: CSARDRVSEQFF.

This chain joins TRBV2 and TRBJ2-3; lacking DNA, the TRBD1 call made by TCRdb goes unchecked. The CDR3 length is 19 residues. Germline V gene sequence: CDR1 SNHLY, CDR2 FYNNEI. The CDR3 loop reads CASSDAKGQGQGKGDTQYF.

This sequence joins TRBV20-1 and TRBJ1-4. CDR1 and CDR2 from the germline V gene are DFQATT and SNEGSKA (reference sequence). This CDR3 is 16 amino acids long. The CDR3 spells CSASSGGGRMNEKLFF.

The rearrangement links TRBV18 to TRBJ1-2; TCRdb's assignment of TRBD1 cannot be checked, as there is no DNA. CDR3 length: 19 residues. Germline values: CDR1 KGHSH, CDR2 LQKENI. The CDR3 reads CASSPPSRWTGGLGYGYTF.

V gene TRBV12-3 or TRBV12-4 combines with J gene TRBJ1-1; TCRdb proposes TRBD1, but this gene call is untestable without DNA. The CDR3 consists of 14 residues. CDR3 loop: CASSPLGGATEAFF.

This chain links TRBV20-1 with TRBJ2-1; no DNA is available, so the TRBD2 call from TCRdb remains unchecked. This CDR3 is built from 15 residues. CDR1 DFQATT and CDR2 SNEGSKA come from the germline V gene (reference sequence). CDR3 loop: CSARVLAGVYNEQFF.

V usage is TRBV11-2 and J usage is TRBJ2-1; TCRdb picks TRBD1, but there is no DNA to check that call. This CDR3 has 14 residues. Germline-derived CDR1 and CDR2 are SGHAT and FQNNGV. The CDR3 sequence: CASSSLGVVNEQFF.

J is TRBJ2-7 and V is TRBV28; as DNA is missing, the TRBD2 call by TCRdb cannot be tested. Germline CDR1 MDHEN, CDR2 SYDVKM. The CDR3 sequence is 15 residues long. The CDR3 protein is CASGHTSRSSYEQYF.

CDR3 amino acids: CASSLNGEGYTF. V and J are TRBV7-3 and TRBJ1-2. CDR1 and CDR2 from the germline V gene are SGHTA and FQGTGA. This CDR3 has 12 residues.

The chain links TRBV6-4 to TRBJ2-5; TCRdb gives TRBD2 as the D gene, but with no DNA this cannot be confirmed. This CDR3 is built from 19 residues. Germline assignment: CDR1 MRHNA and CDR2 SNTAGT. The CDR3 spells CASSPRSPQTSGYQETQYF.

The chain employs TRBV29-1 and TRBJ1-2; without DNA, the TCRdb call of TRBD1 cannot be checked. The V gene's germline CDR1 is SQVTM and CDR2 ANQGSEA. The CDR3 is 12 residues long. The CDR3: CSVHGQGLGYTF.

V usage is TRBV25-1 and J usage is TRBJ2-5; TCRdb designates TRBD2, a call that cannot be tested without DNA. CDR1 and CDR2 (germline): MGHDK, SYGVNS. CDR3 length equals 16 residues. The chain's CDR3 is CASSDPSRAGLETQYF.